This T cell receptor beta chain was retrieved from a study of T cell changes during pregnancy in multiple sclerosis. Profiled with immunoSEQ multiplex PCR; TCRdb holds only in-frame clones, not every one. The table has about 40,000 clones, roughly nine tenths seen once. This clonotype was obtained from a female donor with multiple sclerosis, enrolled in a pregnancy study. The specimen comprised CD8+ T cells from peripheral blood mononuclear cells, sampled in the first trimester of pregnancy.

Here the CDR3 DNA reads TGCGCCAGCGGACCGGGACAGCCGATCAATGAGCAGTTCTTC. As protein: CASGPGQPINEQFF. The V call is TRBV10-1, the J call TRBJ2-1; 7 bases align to TRBD1. Per the germline V gene, CDR1 is WNHNN and CDR2 is SYGVQD (reference sequence). The V gene end was trimmed by 8 bases and the J gene end by 6 bases; junction bases not matched to a gene: 10. The CDR3 is 14 residues long.